These 15 T cell receptor beta chains were sequenced from one sample in a study of regulatory T cells. No antigen has been identified for these receptors. The primer mix had 52 TRBV and 13 TRBJ primers. TCRdb's table, derived via immunoSEQ multiplex PCR, lists solely in-frame clones and lacks some. Among tens of thousands of clones listed, less than 95% were seen once. Study-wide points: Hydrophobic residues at CDR3 positions 6 and 7 were enriched in conventional CD4+ T cells of CD3G-deficient patients.

Sequencing used conventional CD4+ T cells sorted from blood. The origin of the receptors is a person under 35 with CD3G deficiency.

The chain has TRBV28 and TRBJ2-7; 9 nucleotides line up with TRBD2. The V gene end was trimmed by 3 bases and the J gene end by 2 bases; junction bases not matched to a gene: 2. The CDR3 has 14 residues. Germline V CDR1 and CDR2: MDHEN, SYDVKM. The CDR3: CASSFLAGPYEQYF. CDR3 in DNA: TGTGCCAGCAGTTTTCTAGCGGGGCCCTACGAGCAGTACTTC. Filled out from reference TRBV28 and TRBJ2-7, the complete variable domain reads DVKVTQSSRYLVKRTGEKVFLECVQDMDHENMFWYRQDPGLGLRLIYFSYDVKMKEKGDIPEGYSVSREKKERFSLILESASTNQTSMYLCASSFLAGPYEQYFGPGTRLTVT.

The CDR3 DNA reads as TGTGCCAGTACCAAGACAGGGGGCAGGACTGAAGCTTTCTTT. It encodes CASTKTGGRTEAFF. The rearrangement uses TRBV19 and TRBJ1-1, with 10 bases aligning to TRBD1. The CDR3 length is 14 residues. The germline V gene has CDR1 LNHDA and CDR2 SQIVND (reference sequence). J lost 5 bases, V lost 7 bases, and 7 bases had no gene match.

The chain carries TRBV6-1 and TRBJ2-7; D gene uncertain. The germline gives CDR1 MNHNS, CDR2 SASEGT. Trimming took off 0 bases at V and 3 bases at J, with 3 bases between the two ends. The CDR3 runs 12 residues. CDR3 loop: CASSEAGYEQYF. The CDR3 bases are TGTGCCAGCAGTGAAGCAGGCTACGAGCAGTACTTC.

The V gene is TRBV28, the J gene TRBJ2-7; TRBD1 matches at 9 bases. Germline V gene sequence: CDR1 MDHEN, CDR2 SYDVKM. The CDR3 consists of 15 residues. The V segment lost 5 bases and the J segment 2 bases; nucleotides outside the gene matches: 7. CDR3 nucleotide sequence: TGTGCCAGCAGTCATTACAGGGGGCCTACCTACGAGCAGTACTTC. It codes for CASSHYRGPTYEQYF.

The chain has TRBV28 and TRBJ2-3; D might be TRBD1 (6 bases). The length of the CDR3 is 13 residues. V shed 4 bases and J shed 6 bases, with 11 bases lying between them. Per germline, CDR1 MDHEN and CDR2 SYDVKM. DNA of the CDR3: TGTGCCAGCAGTTCAGGGGCTCGGGATACGCAGTATTTT. Translated, it gives CASSSGARDTQYF.

The CDR3, as DNA: TGTGCCAGCAGCCATGGCAAGAGACTAGAGACAAATAGTGAGCAGTTCTTC. Amino acids: CASSHGKRLETNSEQFF. The chain employs TRBV7-4 and TRBJ2-1; D may be TRBD2 (6 bases). The CDR3 contains 17 residues. The ends were cut back, 5 bases at V and 9 bases at J, with 26 bases in the middle. Germline loops: CDR1 SGHVT, CDR2 SQSDAQ.

The count of this clone is one. The chain has TRBV19 and TRBJ2-1; 8 positions agree with TRBD2. V trimming: 1 base; J trimming: 6 bases; junction bases outside the gene matches: 5. Germline CDR1 reads LNHDA; CDR2 reads SQIVND (reference sequence). CDR3 length: 15 amino acids. For the CDR3, the DNA is TGTGCCAGTAGTATAGGGTCTAGCGGGCGCAATGAGCAGTTCTTC. This codes for CASSIGSSGRNEQFF. Full variable domain (missing parts from reference TRBV19 and TRBJ2-1): DGGITQSPKYLFRKEGQNVTLSCEQNLNHDAMYWYRQDPGQGLRLIYYSQIVNDFQKGDIAEGYSVSREKKESFPLTVTSAQKNPTAFYLCASSIGSSGRNEQFFGPGTRLTVL.

This rearrangement joins TRBV6-1 to TRBJ2-3, with 10 bases lining up with TRBD2. Trimming took 2 bases from V and 2 from J; bases not matched to a gene: 7. Germline CDR1 reads MNHNS; CDR2 reads SASEGT. The CDR3 contains 17 residues. The CDR3 DNA follows: TGTGCCAGCAGTGAATTCCTAGCGGGAGCTTCCACAGATACGCAGTATTTT. Amino acid sequence: CASSEFLAGASTDTQYF.

V is TRBV21-1 and J is TRBJ1-4; the DNA was not compared with TRBD1, the D call given in the table. TRBV21-1 has pseudogene status. The CDR3 totals 15 residues. The CDR3 here is CASSNEGQVNEKLFF. The CDR3 coding sequence is TGTGCCAGCAGCAACGAGGGACAGGTTAATGAAAAACTGTTTTTT.

For this clone: The same CDR3 can be traced to other DNA sequences in this sample. The rearrangement uses TRBV5-1 and TRBJ2-7, with TRBD1 identical over 11 bases. The CDR3 has 14 residues. The V segment lost 4 bases and the J segment 4 bases; nucleotides outside the gene matches: 4. CDR1 SGHRS and CDR2 YFSETQ come from the germline V gene. CDR3 protein: CASSPGQGAYEQYF. The CDR3 nucleotides are TGCGCCAGCAGCCCCGGACAGGGGGCGTACGAGCAGTACTTC.

This chain links TRBV28 with TRBJ2-1; no definite D call. Germline CDR1 is MDHEN and CDR2 is SYDVKM. Trimming took 3 bases from V and 4 from J, leaving 10 bases between them. This CDR3 region has 14 residues. The CDR3 region is CASSLSDFYNEQFF. For the CDR3, the DNA is TGTGCCAGCAGTTTGTCTGATTTTTACAATGAGCAGTTCTTC.

This clone has a handful of counts. The rearrangement joins TRBV9 to TRBJ2-3; D is unclear. CDR1 and CDR2 (germline): SGDLS, YYNGEE. The CDR3 runs to 12 residues. The V gene lost 3 bases and the J gene lost 5 bases, with 7 bases spanning the gap. CDR3 nucleotide sequence: TGTGCCAGCAGCGGCGACGGAGATACGCAGTATTTT. Amino acid sequence: CASSGDGDTQYF.

The J gene is TRBJ2-2, the V gene TRBV11-2, with a possible D match to TRBD2 (7 bases). The V gene lost 6 bases and the J gene lost 0 bases, with 14 bases spanning the gap. Germline V lookup: CDR1 SGHAT, CDR2 FQNNGV. The CDR3 runs to 16 residues. This CDR3 reads CASRYGGGSNTGELFF. In DNA form, the CDR3 reads TGTGCCAGCAGATATGGCGGGGGCTCGAACACCGGGGAGCTGTTTTTT.

The V gene is TRBV18, the J gene TRBJ2-3, with D possibly being TRBD2 (6 bases). Germline V lookup: CDR1 KGHSH, CDR2 LQKENI. This CDR3 comprises 16 residues. V was pared by 3 bases and J by 6 bases, with 19 bases between. The CDR3 coding sequence is TGTGCCAGCTCACCGTTAAGAACGGGAGTAACTGATACGCAGTATTTT. Its translation: CASSPLRTGVTDTQYF.

V gene TRBV11-2 combines with J gene TRBJ2-1; perhaps TRBD2 as D (6 bases). Germline V gives CDR1 SGHAT, CDR2 FQNNGV. This CDR3 comprises 15 residues. Between the trimmed V and J ends, which lost 4 bases and 4 bases, there was a span of 14 bases. The CDR3 sequence is CASSSGGPLYNEQFF. CDR3 in DNA: TGTGCCAGCAGCTCAGGAGGGCCCCTTTACAATGAGCAGTTCTTC. Filled out from reference TRBV11-2 and TRBJ2-1, the complete variable domain reads EAGVAQSPRYKIIEKRQSVAFWCNPISGHATLYWYQQILGQGPKLLIQFQNNGVVDDSQLPKDRFSAERLKGVDSTLKIQPAKLEDSAVYLCASSSGGPLYNEQFFGPGTRLTVL.